The rows below give T cell receptor beta chains drawn from one sample of a study of T cell changes during pregnancy in multiple sclerosis. Sequencing used immunoSEQ multiplex PCR; TCRdb keeps in-frame clones, though not all of them. This table has 35,000 to 45,000 clones, around nine tenths appearing once. Source: peripheral blood, taken before pregnancy. These receptor sequences come from a female donor with multiple sclerosis, enrolled in a pregnancy study. Both conserved end residues are part of each CDR3. D genes are given only for firm matches. Not all rows give a size; the values are once, few, many and, for expanded clones, a class.

TRBJ2-1,15,TRBD2,.,TRBV7-2,CASSTGTSGYNEQFF,TGTGCCAGCAGCACCGGGACTAGCGGGTACAATGAGCAGTTCTTC
TRBJ2-5,15,TRBD2,.,TRBV7-2,CASTLGLAGGETQYF,TGTGCCAGCACCCTTGGACTAGCGGGAGGGGAGACCCAGTACTTC
TRBJ2-3,14,.,.,TRBV5-1,CASSLGRGSDTQYF,TGCGCCAGCAGCTTGGGCAGGGGTTCAGATACGCAGTATTTT
TRBJ2-7,16,.,.,TRBV10-1,CASSERRGASSYEQYF,TGCGCCAGCAGTGAGAGGCGCGGGGCGAGCTCCTACGAGCAGTACTTC
TRBJ2-5,16,TRBD2,.,TRBV5-1,CASSLFGLAAIETQYF,TGCGCCAGCAGCTTGTTTGGGCTAGCGGCCATAGAGACCCAGTACTTC
TRBJ1-1,16,TRBD1,.,TRBV28,CASSPNRGGWGTEAFF,TGTGCCAGCAGTCCGAATCGAGGGGGCTGGGGCACTGAAGCTTTCTTT
TRBJ1-4,15,.,.,TRBV19,CASSFPGSGNEKLFF,TGTGCCAGTAGTTTTCCGGGCTCAGGGAATGAAAAACTGTTTTTT
TRBJ1-2,15,.,.,TRBV19,CASSIKTDWLYGYTF,TGTGCCAGTAGTATAAAGACGGACTGGCTCTATGGCTACACCTTC
TRBJ1-5,13,.,.,TRBV29-1,CSVRASGNQPQHF,TGCAGCGTTCGAGCAAGTGGCAATCAGCCCCAGCATTTT
TRBJ2-7,15,TRBD2,once,TRBV28,CASRLPGAGAYEQYF,TGTGCCAGCAGACTTCCTGGGGCGGGAGCCTACGAGCAGTACTTC
TRBJ2-2,11,.,.,TRBV30,CAWSPMGELFF,TGTGCCTGGAGTCCCATGGGGGAGCTGTTTTTT
TRBJ2-3,15,TRBD2,.,TRBV9,CASSSSGEATDTQYF,TGTGCCAGCAGCTCTAGCGGGGAGGCTACAGATACGCAGTATTTT